This T cell receptor beta chain was found in a study of T cell responses to AZD1222 COVID-19 vaccine. General study results and limits: In the spike-specific TCR repertoire, nearly half reportedly target unmutated variant regions. At 160-218 and 743-854, vaccine-associated CD4 TCRs were dominant, and they spanned spike.

Comment on this clone: The antigen is not known.

Libraries were prepared by immunoSEQ multiplex PCR; TCRdb keeps only in-frame clonotypes and omits some of them. This table has tens of thousands of clones, roughly 90% appearing once. The V gene lost 0 bases and the J gene lost 2 bases, with 8 bases spanning the gap. This CDR3 is built from 15 residues. Germline V CDR1 and CDR2: LGHDT, YNNKEL (reference sequence). The source of this sequence is an adult in good health. The material was peripheral blood, obtained on day 0 of MenACWY control vaccination. The V call is TRBV3-1 (or the pseudogene TRBV3-2), the J call TRBJ2-1, with a weak D call TRBD1 (6 bases). CDR3 bases: TGTGCCAGCAGCCAAGACACAGGGCCCTACAATGAGCAGTTCTTC. Its protein product is CASSQDTGPYNEQFF.